Ten or more counts support the clone carrying this TCR beta chain. Its specificity is unknown. TCRdb reprocessed the RT-PCR reads with MiXCR, giving one entry per CDR3 protein. The table has 750,000 to 850,000 distinct CDR3 sequences, approximately 17% seen once. The sample belongs to a study of response to subunit inactivated influenza vaccine. General observations from the study: Researchers suggested that each seasonal influenza vaccination recruits few new T cells.

V lost 7 bases and J lost 3, with 10 bases in between. Per the germline V gene, CDR1 is MNHNS and CDR2 is SASEGT. This CDR3 comprises 12 residues. The chain joins TRBV6-1 to TRBJ2-7; D is unresolved. The clonotype originates from a man over 45 who received an inactivated influenza vaccine. The specimen comprised PBMCs from blood, sampled around 5 days after vaccination. Here the CDR3 DNA reads TGTGCCAGCACCCCCTTTGGCTACGAGCAGTACTTC. Translating it yields CASTPFGYEQYF.